This entry lists 26 T cell receptor beta chains sequenced from one sample in a study of human T cells and chemical hapten exposure. Time point described: patch test 1, 2 weeks after DPC sensitization. Stated treatment: therapeutic diphenylcyclopropenone sensitization with weekly scalp DPC. TCRdb redid the calling of the RACE reads with MiXCR, one entry per CDR3 protein. The repertoire includes 70,000 to 100,000 distinct CDR3 sequences, about 7.5% of them detected once, and approximately 1.5% sits in the top ten. The sample was whole blood, taken in connection with sensitization to the hapten diphenylcyclopropenone (DPC). The source is a woman aged 30 to 39 with alopecia areata. Some clones in this sample may be carry-over from other donors' samples.

This clonotype was detected ten times or more. This chain joins TRBV6-1 and TRBJ1-4; 8 positions agree with TRBD1. J gave up 3 bases and V 1 base, and 4 bases lay outside the gene matches. CDR3 size: 16 residues. CDR1 is MNHNS and CDR2 is SASEGT in the germline V gene. DNA of the CDR3: TGTGCCAGCAGTGAAGATCCGACAGGGGCTAATGAAAAACTGTTTTTT. It is translated as CASSEDPTGANEKLFF.

In this sample, this clonotype turned up a few times. The V gene is TRBV11-3, the J gene TRBJ2-1, with a weak D call TRBD1 (6 bases). The V gene lost 0 bases and the J gene lost 0 bases, with 12 bases spanning the gap. The CDR3 contains 17 residues. CDR1 is SGHNT, CDR2 YENEEA, per germline. Written as DNA, the CDR3 is TGTGCCAGCAGCTTAGATAAAGGGGGTATCTCCTACAATGAGCAGTTCTTC. Its protein is CASSLDKGGISYNEQFF. Full variable domain (remainder filled in from reference TRBV11-3 and TRBJ2-1): EAGVVQSPRYKIIEKKQPVAFWCNPISGHNTLYWYLQNLGQGPELLIRYENEEAVDDSQLPKDRFSAERLKGVDSTLKIQPAELGDSAVYLCASSLDKGGISYNEQFFGPGTRLTVL.

This clonotype has ten or more counts. The J gene is TRBJ1-3, the V gene TRBV9; TRBD1 matches at 12 bases. Germline loops: CDR1 SGDLS, CDR2 YYNGEE. Losses at the gene ends were 4 bases for V and 8 bases for J; bases not matched to a gene: 4. This CDR3 has 14 residues. CDR3 DNA: TGTGCCAGCAGCCCGGGACAGGGGGCGTACACCATATATTTT. Translating it yields CASSPGQGAYTIYF.

This chain uses TRBV12-3 or TRBV12-4 with TRBJ2-3; D unresolved. The CDR3 is 15 amino acids. V lost 0 bases and J lost 2, with 9 bases in between. This chain's CDR3 is CASSLASANTDTQYF. The CDR3 bases are TGTGCCAGCAGTTTAGCGTCGGCCAACACAGATACGCAGTATTTT.

Ten or more counts support this clonotype. J is TRBJ2-3 and V is TRBV7-2, with D possibly TRBD1 on 6 matching bases. The germline CDR1 and CDR2 sequences are SGHTA and FQGNSA. The CDR3 runs to 16 residues. Trimming pared 1 base from V and 5 bases from J, leaving 16 bases between. This CDR3 is CASSLGPPGQQDTQYF. In nucleotides, the CDR3 is TGTGCCAGCAGCTTAGGGCCGCCCGGACAGCAAGATACGCAGTATTTT.

This clonotype was counted many times. This chain links TRBV6-5 with TRBJ1-1; a weak D match, TRBD1 (5 bases). V lost 1 base and J lost 4, with 19 bases in between. Germline values: CDR1 MNHEY, CDR2 SVGAGI. The CDR3 runs to 17 residues. The chain's CDR3 is CASSYLFQGLRITEAFF. The CDR3 nucleotides read TGTGCCAGCAGTTACTTGTTCCAGGGATTGAGGATCACTGAAGCTTTCTTT.

This clonotype was detected ten times or more. The V call is TRBV5-1, the J call TRBJ2-1; 11 nucleotides line up with TRBD2. V lost 4 bases to trimming and J lost 8 bases; unmatched junction nucleotides: 11. This CDR3 has 16 amino acids. Looked up from germline, CDR1 is SGHRS and CDR2 is YFSETQ. The CDR3 DNA reads as TGCGCCAGCAGCCTTACCTTTAGCGGGGGGGCCTATGAGCAGTTCTTC. Translation: CASSLTFSGGAYEQFF.

In its sample, this clonotype was seen a few times. V usage is TRBV12-3 or TRBV12-4 and J usage is TRBJ1-5; possible D gene TRBD1, 5 bases. V dropped 1 base and J dropped 3 bases, with 10 bases sitting between them. The CDR3 contains 15 residues. For the CDR3, the DNA is TGTGCCAGCAGTTTAGGTGACAGTTTCAATCAGCCCCAGCATTTT. Residues: CASSLGDSFNQPQHF.

This clonotype was observed a few times. This sequence joins TRBV12-3 or TRBV12-4 and TRBJ2-5, with TRBD2 matching 10 bases. The junction had 6 bases not matched to a gene; V was cut back by 5 bases and J by 3 bases. The CDR3 is 15 residues long. The CDR3: CASSDETSGEETQYF. Written as DNA, the CDR3 is TGTGCCAGCAGTGATGAAACTAGCGGGGAAGAGACCCAGTACTTC.

Ten or more counts support this clonotype. V usage is TRBV20-1 and J usage is TRBJ2-7; 8 bases are shared with TRBD1. Trimming cost V 5 bases and J 3 bases; bases outside gene matches: 9. Germline CDR1 is DFQATT and CDR2 is SNEGSKA (reference sequence). This CDR3 comprises 14 residues. The DNA for the CDR3 is TGCAGTGCTCGGGACAGGTTCAGCTACTACGAGCAGTACTTC. It yields the protein CSARDRFSYYEQYF.

This clonotype occurred a few times. The chain carries TRBV12-3 or TRBV12-4 and TRBJ1-5; 7 nucleotides line up with TRBD1. V dropped 0 bases and J dropped 3; count of bases not matched to a gene: 2. The length of the CDR3 is 15 residues. In DNA, the CDR3 is TGTGCCAGCAGTTTAGCCGGACAGGTCAATCAGCCCCAGCATTTT. It translates to CASSLAGQVNQPQHF.

This clonotype was seen only a few times. The chain uses TRBV29-1 and TRBJ2-1; D is tentatively TRBD1 or TRBD2 (5 bases each). Germline-derived CDR1 and CDR2 are SQVTM and ANQGSEA. Trimming stripped 0 bases from V and 10 bases from J, with 10 bases between. This CDR3 comprises 12 residues. CDR3 nucleotides: TGCAGCGTTGAAGAGGTGGGACGGGAGCAGTTCTTC. Translating gives CSVEEVGREQFF.

This rearrangement joins TRBV12-3 or TRBV12-4 to TRBJ2-3; possibly TRBD1 or TRBD2 for D (5 bases each). The length of the CDR3 is 16 residues. V was clipped by 2 bases and J by 6 bases, with 18 bases between them. The CDR3, as DNA: TGTGCCAGCAGTTTATACTGGGACCGGGTTCGCGATACGCAGTATTTT. This gives the protein CASSLYWDRVRDTQYF.

Many counts were recorded for this clonotype. V is TRBV4-1 and J is TRBJ2-1; 9 nucleotides align to TRBD2. V was clipped by 1 base and J by 6 bases; unmatched bases: 4. The CDR3 spans 15 residues. CDR1 and CDR2 (germline): MGHRA, YSYEKL. CDR3 nucleotide sequence: TGCGCCAGCAGCCAAGTCCTAGCGGGGTCCAATGAGCAGTTCTTC. This translates into CASSQVLAGSNEQFF.

This clonotype has a handful of counts. V and J are TRBV7-2 and TRBJ1-1; no reliable D call. The germline V gene has CDR1 SGHTA and CDR2 FQGNSA. Trimming took off 5 bases at V and 7 bases at J, with 11 bases between the two ends. This CDR3 is 12 amino acids long. CDR3 amino acids: CASSPSPLEAFF. For the CDR3, the DNA is TGTGCCAGCAGCCCCTCCCCCCTTGAAGCTTTCTTT.

This clonotype was found once. A much larger clone lies a single base off, so this may be a read error. This chain links TRBV6-5 with TRBJ2-7; possibly TRBD1 or TRBD2 for D (5 bases each). The germline CDR1 and CDR2 sequences are MNHEY and SVGAGI. The CDR3 has 13 residues. CDR3 loop: CASSYSSLREQHF. CDR3 nucleotide sequence: TGTGCCAGCAGTTACTCGAGTCTCAGGGAGCAGCACTTC.

The chain's CDR3 is CAWSVFRDSPYGYTF. In DNA, the CDR3 is TGTGCCTGGAGTGTCTTTCGGGACAGCCCCTATGGCTACACCTTC. V and J are TRBV30 and TRBJ1-2; 7 nucleotides align to TRBD1. Per germline, CDR1 GTSNPN and CDR2 SVGIG (reference sequence). The V segment lost 0 bases and the J segment 4 bases; nucleotides outside the gene matches: 8. The CDR3 is 15 residues long.

There are many counts of this clonotype. The chain has TRBV7-8 and TRBJ1-6; D is perhaps TRBD1 (6 bases). Germline loops: CDR1 SGHVS, CDR2 FQNEAQ. V lost 5 bases and J lost 7, with 21 bases in between. CDR3 length equals 17 residues. DNA of the CDR3: TGTGCCAGCAGCACCGCTAGCAAACAGGGAAGCAATTCACCCCTCCACTTT. As protein: CASSTASKQGSNSPLHF.

This clonotype was picked up many times. CDR3 bases: TGTGCCAGCAGCTTAGCGGGGGGCCTGACCTATGGCTACACCTTC. This translates into CASSLAGGLTYGYTF. The chain joins TRBV13 to TRBJ1-2; D is perhaps TRBD1 (6 bases). CDR3 length: 15 amino acids. The V gene lost 1 base and the J gene lost 4 bases, with 13 bases spanning the gap. Germline V lookup: CDR1 PRHDT, CDR2 FYEKMQ (reference sequence).

There are many counts of this clonotype. The rearrangement uses TRBV12-3 or TRBV12-4 and TRBJ1-1; D is unclear. Trimming took 5 bases from V and 5 from J, leaving 21 bases between them. CDR3 size: 16 residues. The CDR3 DNA is TGTGCCAGCAGTACCCGGGCGGAAAGCCTTCGAACTGAAGCTTTCTTT. Its protein is CASSTRAESLRTEAFF.

In the case of this clonotype: This may be a read error: a much more frequent sequence differs by one nucleotide. CDR3 in amino acids: CAASRDSPKQETQYF. Written as DNA, the CDR3 is TGTGCCGCGAGCCGGGACAGCCCTAAACAAGAGACCCAGTACTTC. The chain recombines TRBV6-6 with TRBJ2-5, with 7 bases lining up with TRBD1. V lost 11 bases and J lost 2; bases outside the gene matches: 14. CDR3 size: 15 residues. The germline V gene encodes CDR1 MNHNY and CDR2 SVGAGI (reference sequence).

Many counts were recorded for this clonotype. V is TRBV11-2 and J is TRBJ2-1; D remains unclear. Germline CDR1 SGHAT, CDR2 FQNNGV. Between the trimmed V and J ends, which lost 1 base and 7 bases, there was a span of 11 bases. This CDR3 region has 14 residues. In nucleotides, the CDR3 is TGTGCCAGCAGCTTAGGCCTGTCGACGAATGAGCAGTTCTTC. Translation gives CASSLGLSTNEQFF.

This clonotype was detected a few times. The J gene is TRBJ2-5, the V gene TRBV5-4; D not resolved. Trimming stripped 4 bases from V and 5 bases from J, with 9 bases between. The CDR3 loop spans 12 amino acids. Germline V CDR1 and CDR2: SGHNT, YYREEE (reference sequence). This CDR3 reads CASSIGMETQYF. The DNA for the CDR3 is TGTGCCAGCAGCATAGGGATGGAGACCCAGTACTTC.

About this clonotype itself: A clone one base away is much larger, so this may be a read error. The chain carries TRBV6-5 and TRBJ1-2; 7 bases are shared with TRBD1. The CDR3 extends over 19 amino acids. V shed 0 bases and J 2 bases; nucleotides not matched to a gene: 15. Germline loops: CDR1 MNHEY, CDR2 SVGAGI. The chain's CDR3 is CASSYSTGIGGGMNYGYTF. DNA of the CDR3: TGTGCCAGCAGTTACTCAACCGGGATAGGGGGCGGCATGAACTATGGCTACACCTTC.

The J gene is TRBJ1-6, the V gene TRBV6-5; tentative D call: TRBD1 (5 bases). The V end was cut by 0 bases, the J end by 12 bases, with 18 bases between. The CDR3 is made up of 16 amino acids. The germline CDR1 and CDR2 sequences are MNHEY and SVGAGI. The CDR3 DNA follows: TGTGCCAGCAGTTACTCGAAAGTGGACACCGGTCAACCCCTCCACTTT. Encoded protein: CASSYSKVDTGQPLHF.

This clonotype was recorded many times. This chain joins TRBV6-5 and TRBJ1-4; tentatively, D is TRBD1 (5 bases). V gave up 5 bases and J gave up 8 bases, with 12 bases separating them. Germline CDR1 is MNHEY and CDR2 is SVGAGI. The CDR3 has 13 amino acids. The chain's CDR3 is CASSTTVTEKLFF. Here the CDR3 DNA reads TGTGCCAGCAGTACGACAGTCACGGAAAAACTGTTTTTT.